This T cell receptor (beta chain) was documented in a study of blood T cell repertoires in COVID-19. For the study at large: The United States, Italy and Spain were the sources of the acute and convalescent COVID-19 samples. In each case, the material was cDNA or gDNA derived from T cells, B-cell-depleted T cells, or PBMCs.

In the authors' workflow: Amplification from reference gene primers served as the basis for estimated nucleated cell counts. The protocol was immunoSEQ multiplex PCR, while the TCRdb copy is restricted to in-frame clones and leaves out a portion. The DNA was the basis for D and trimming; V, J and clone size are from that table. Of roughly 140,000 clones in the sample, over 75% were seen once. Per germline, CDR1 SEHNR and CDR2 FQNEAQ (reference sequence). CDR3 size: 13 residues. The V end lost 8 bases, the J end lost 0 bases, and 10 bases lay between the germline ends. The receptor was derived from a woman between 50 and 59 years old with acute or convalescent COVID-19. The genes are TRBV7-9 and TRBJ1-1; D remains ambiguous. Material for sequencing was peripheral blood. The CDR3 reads CASFSNLNTEAFF. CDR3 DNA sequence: TGTGCCAGCTTTTCCAATTTGAACACTGAAGCTTTCTTT.